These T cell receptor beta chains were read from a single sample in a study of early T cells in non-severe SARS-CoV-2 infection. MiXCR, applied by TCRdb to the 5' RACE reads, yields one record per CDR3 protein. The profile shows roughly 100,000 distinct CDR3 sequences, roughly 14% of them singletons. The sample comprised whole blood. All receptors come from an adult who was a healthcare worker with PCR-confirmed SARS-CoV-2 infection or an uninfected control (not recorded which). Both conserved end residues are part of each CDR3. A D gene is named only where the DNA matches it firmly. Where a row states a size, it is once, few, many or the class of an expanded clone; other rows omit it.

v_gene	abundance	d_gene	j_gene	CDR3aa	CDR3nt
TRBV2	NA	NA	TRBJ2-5	CASSVGRRDYKKETQYF	TGTGCCAGCAGTGTGGGACGGAGGGATTATAAAAAAGAGACCCAGTACTTC
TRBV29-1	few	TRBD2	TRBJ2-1	CSASGTGLSYNEQFF	TGCAGCGCAAGCGGGACGGGTCTTTCCTACAATGAGCAGTTCTTC
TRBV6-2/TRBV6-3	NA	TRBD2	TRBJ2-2	CASSYPGTTSGYTGELFF	TGTGCCAGCAGTTACCCCGGGACCACTAGCGGCTACACCGGGGAGCTGTTTTTT
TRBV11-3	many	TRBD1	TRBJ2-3	CASSFRDRVGTQYF	TGTGCCAGCAGCTTCCGGGACAGGGTCGGTACGCAGTATTTT
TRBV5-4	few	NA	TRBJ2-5	CASSFGQADTQYF	TGTGCCAGCAGCTTCGGCCAGGCTGATACCCAGTACTTC
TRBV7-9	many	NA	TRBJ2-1	CASSPQFF	TGTGCCAGCAGCCCGCAGTTCTTC
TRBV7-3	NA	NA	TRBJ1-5	CAKRGPFSNQPQHF	TGTGCTAAAAGGGGCCCATTTAGCAATCAGCCCCAGCATTTT
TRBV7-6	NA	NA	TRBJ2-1	CASSVNEPRPYNEQFF	TGTGCCAGCAGCGTCAATGAACCAAGGCCCTACAATGAGCAGTTCTTC
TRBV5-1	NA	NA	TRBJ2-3	CASSLGAVSTDTQYF	TGCGCCAGCAGCTTGGGAGCTGTTAGCACAGATACGCAGTATTTT
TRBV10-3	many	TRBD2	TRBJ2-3	CAIRITGTSGNVDTQYF	TGTGCCATCAGGATTACCGGGACTAGCGGGAATGTAGATACGCAGTATTTT
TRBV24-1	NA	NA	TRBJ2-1	CATSDIFEQFF	TGTGCCACCAGTGATATCTTCGAGCAGTTCTTC
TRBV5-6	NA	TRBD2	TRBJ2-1	CASSLGLAGGREQFF	TGTGCCAGCAGCTTAGGACTAGCGGGAGGGCGTGAGCAGTTCTTC
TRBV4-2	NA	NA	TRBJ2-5	CASSQETLLSETQYF	TGTGCCAGCAGCCAAGAAACGTTGCTCTCGGAGACCCAGTACTTC
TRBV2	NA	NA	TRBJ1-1	CASSGGKAFF	TGTGCCAGCAGTGGTGGAAAAGCTTTCTTT
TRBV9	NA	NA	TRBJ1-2	CASSEWEHGYTF	TGTGCCAGCAGCGAATGGGAGCATGGCTACACCTTC
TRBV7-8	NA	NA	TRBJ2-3	CASSPIDIYTQYF	TGTGCCAGCAGCCCCATCGATATCTATACGCAGTATTTT
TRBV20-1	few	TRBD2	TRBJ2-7	CSARAVAGGLWEQYF	TGCAGTGCTAGGGCGGTAGCGGGAGGTCTTTGGGAGCAGTACTTC
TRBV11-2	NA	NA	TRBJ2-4	CASSLFDRQNIQYF	TGTGCCAGCAGCTTATTTGACAGACAAAACATTCAGTACTTC